The rows below give T cell receptor beta chains drawn from one sample of a study of cytomegalovirus exposure and HLA in healthy donors. Sequencing used immunoSEQ multiplex PCR; TCRdb keeps in-frame clones, though not all of them. The sample gives some 120,000 clones, 77% of which show up once; more than 10% is in the top ten. The sequenced sample consisted of PBMCs. These receptors all stem from a woman aged 40 to 55 in good health and CMV-seropositive. Both conserved end residues are part of each CDR3. D genes are given only for firm matches. The listing skips clone size in some rows; elsewhere it reads once, few, many or a size class.

V gene	clone size	D gene	J gene	CDR3 DNA	CDR3 protein
TRBV28	-	-	TRBJ2-1	TGTGCCAGCAGTTCTGACAGATCCTTATCCTACAATGAGCAGTTCTTC	CASSSDRSLSYNEQFF
TRBV5-1	-	TRBD2	TRBJ2-1	TGCGCCAGCAGCTTGACTACGCTCCAACATAGCGGGAGCTCCTACAATGAGCAGTTCTTC	CASSLTTLQHSGSSYNEQFF
TRBV9	once	-	TRBJ2-3	TGTGCCAGCAGCGCGGGAACTCGTGCTTCCTACACCGATACGCAGTATTTT	CASSAGTRASYTDTQYF
TRBV6-5	-	TRBD1	TRBJ1-1	TGTGCCAGCAGTTTATCAGGACAGGCCCGCACTGAAGCTTTCTTT	CASSLSGQARTEAFF
TRBV7-3	-	TRBD2	TRBJ2-1	TGTGCCAGCAGCCCGAGGACTAGCGGGAGCTCCTACAATGAGCAGTTCTTC	CASSPRTSGSSYNEQFF
TRBV5-6	-	-	TRBJ2-3	TGTGCCAGCAGCTTTACATCCCCCCCAGATACGCAGTATTTT	CASSFTSPPDTQYF
TRBV4-1	-	TRBD2	TRBJ2-1	TGCGCCAGCAGCCTCGGGGAGACTAGCGGGAGCGACGAGCAGTTCTTC	CASSLGETSGSDEQFF
TRBV6-6	once	TRBD1	TRBJ2-7	TGTGCCAGCAGCTCACTCGGGGACAGGGGCTACGAGCAGTACTTC	CASSSLGDRGYEQYF
TRBV2	once	-	TRBJ2-7	TGTGCCAGCAGGGGCCCACTCCTCACCTACGAGCAGTACTTC	CASRGPLLTYEQYF
TRBV7-9	-	TRBD2	TRBJ2-7	TGTGCCAGCAGCTTAGGGCTTAGCGGGAACGAGCAGTACTTC	CASSLGLSGNEQYF
TRBV19	-	-	TRBJ1-1	TGTGCCAGTACCTTAATGTCGGTGAACACTGAAGCTTTCTTT	CASTLMSVNTEAFF
TRBV7-8	few	TRBD2	TRBJ2-5	TGTGCCAGCAGCCCCTTGACTAGCGCACAAGAGACCCAGTACTTC	CASSPLTSAQETQYF
TRBV23-1	-	TRBD2	TRBJ2-1	TGCGCCATTAGGACATCTAGCGGGAGAAATGAGCAGTTCTTC	CAIRTSSGRNEQFF
TRBV6-6	-	TRBD1	TRBJ2-5	TGTGCCAGCAGTTCGACAGGGGGCGCAGAGACCCAGTACTTC	CASSSTGGAETQYF
TRBV9	-	TRBD1	TRBJ1-2	TGTGCCAGCAGCGTGACAGGGCTGTATGGCTACACCTTC	CASSVTGLYGYTF
TRBV7-8	few	TRBD1	TRBJ1-5	TGTGCCAGCAGCCTCCAATTGGGACAGGCTAATCAGCCCCAGCATTTT	CASSLQLGQANQPQHF
TRBV6-4	-	-	TRBJ1-2	TGTGCCAGCAGTTACGGAGGGAACCTCTATGGCTACACCTTC	CASSYGGNLYGYTF
TRBV5-1	few	-	TRBJ2-4	TGCGCCAGCAGCTTGGTAGAAAGGGGAGCCAAAAACATTCAGTACTTC	CASSLVERGAKNIQYF
TRBV4-1	-	TRBD2	TRBJ2-7	TGCGCCAGCAGCCACCCTCCGGGACTAGACGGGAACGAGCAGTACTTC	CASSHPPGLDGNEQYF
TRBV29-1	once	TRBD1	TRBJ2-5	TGCAGCGTTAAGGACAGGGCCCTCCAAGAGACCCAGTACTTC	CSVKDRALQETQYF
TRBV5-1	once	-	TRBJ2-5	TGCGCCAGCAGCTTACAGGGTCCCGAGACCCAGTACTTC	CASSLQGPETQYF
TRBV4-1	-	TRBD1	TRBJ1-2	TGCGCCAGCAGCCAAGCAGGGGGCTCGGTTCGTGGCTACACCTTC	CASSQAGGSVRGYTF
TRBV9	-	TRBD2	TRBJ2-1	TGTGCCAGCAGCAAAGAGCGGGGGTCAACCTACAATGAGCAGTTCTTC	CASSKERGSTYNEQFF
TRBV27	-	TRBD2	TRBJ2-5	TGTGCCAGCAGCCCTCAAGGCCTAGCGGGAGTGGAGACCCAGTACTTC	CASSPQGLAGVETQYF
TRBV29-1	-	TRBD2	TRBJ2-3	TGCAGCGGGAGGGGACTAGCGGGAGTTTCAGATACGCAGTATTTT	CSGRGLAGVSDTQYF
TRBV7-2	-	TRBD1	TRBJ1-3	TGTGCCAGCAGCCCACCTCCCGGGACAGGGGCGGGTGGAAACACCATATATTTT	CASSPPPGTGAGGNTIYF
TRBV27	-	-	TRBJ2-1	TGTGCCAGCAGTTTCTCGACAGGGCAGTTCTTC	CASSFSTGQFF
TRBV6-5	-	-	TRBJ1-2	TGTGCCAGCTGCCCCTACAGCACGACAGGCTATGGCTACACCTTC	CASCPYSTTGYGYTF
TRBV2	once	TRBD2	TRBJ2-5	TGTGCCAGTACTAGCGGACAAGAGACCCAGTACTTC	CASTSGQETQYF
TRBV11-2	-	-	TRBJ1-1	TGTGCCAGCAGCTCTGGAGACAGGACCCTGGGCACTGAAGCTTTCTTT	CASSSGDRTLGTEAFF
TRBV10-3	-	TRBD2	TRBJ2-7	TGTGCCACCCGGACTAGCGTTAGCTCCTACGAGCAGTACTTC	CATRTSVSSYEQYF
TRBV9	-	-	TRBJ1-2	TGTGCCAGCAGCTTCAGGGCGCTGGGGGGCTACACCTTC	CASSFRALGGYTF
TRBV30	-	TRBD2	TRBJ2-3	TGTGCCTGGAGTCGCGGACTAGCGGGGACCACGGATACGCAGTATTTT	CAWSRGLAGTTDTQYF
TRBV11-2	-	-	TRBJ2-7	TGTGCCAGCAGCTTAAGGCTAGCGAGCGAACTAGGCGAGCAGTACTTC	CASSLRLASELGEQYF
TRBV30	-	TRBD1	TRBJ2-7	TGTGCCTGGAGCGCGACAGGGTACGAGCAGTACTTC	CAWSATGYEQYF
TRBV19	-	-	TRBJ2-1	TGTGCCAGTGGTACCCCAACTAGTTTACTTCAGTTCTTC	CASGTPTSLLQFF
TRBV5-1	-	-	TRBJ2-5	TGCGCCAGCAGCTTGGAGGAGTTTGTAGGCCGGGAGACCCAGTACTTC	CASSLEEFVGRETQYF
TRBV28	-	TRBD1	TRBJ1-2	TGTGCCAGCAGACCCCCGGGACAGGGAGGCTATGGCTACACCTTC	CASRPPGQGGYGYTF
TRBV6-1	once	TRBD1	TRBJ2-7	TGTGCCAGCTTCACGCCAGGACAGGGGGGCGAGCAGTACTTC	CASFTPGQGGEQYF
TRBV29-1	-	-	TRBJ2-7	TGCAGCGCGGCCGGTTGGGAGAAGAGCGAGCAGTACTTC	CSAAGWEKSEQYF
TRBV5-1	-	-	TRBJ2-7	TGCGCCAGCTCCACTTCAGGTCCCTACGAGCAGTACTTC	CASSTSGPYEQYF
TRBV18	-	-	TRBJ2-3	TGTGCCAGCTCACCCGAGGCGGGAAAGACAGATACGCAGTATTTT	CASSPEAGKTDTQYF
TRBV6-5	once	-	TRBJ1-1	TGTGCCAGCAGTCCCCAACGATCGGGCACTGAAGCTTTCTTT	CASSPQRSGTEAFF
TRBV5-1	-	-	TRBJ2-2	TGCGCCAGCAGCTTCGAGGGGGCGAACACCGGGGAGCTGTTTTTT	CASSFEGANTGELFF
TRBV5-6	-	-	TRBJ2-5	TGTGCCAGCAGCTTTCGAGGACTTAAGGGCGAAGAGACCCAGTACTTC	CASSFRGLKGEETQYF
TRBV6-1	-	TRBD2	TRBJ2-1	TGTGCCAGCAGTCCTCCGGCCCCCCGGGGGGGTGAGCAGTTCTTC	CASSPPAPRGGEQFF
TRBV11-3	-	-	TRBJ1-1	TGTGCCAGCAGCACCCGGACAGCGACCACTGAAGCTTTCTTT	CASSTRTATTEAFF
TRBV4-1	-	TRBD1	TRBJ2-7	TGCGCCAGCAGCCAAGACAGGGGGCTTGGTGACGAGCAGTACTTC	CASSQDRGLGDEQYF
TRBV4-1	once	TRBD2	TRBJ2-5	TGCGCCAGCAGCCCTTCAGGAGGCGGGAGGGCCATACAGACCCAGTACTTC	CASSPSGGGRAIQTQYF
TRBV5-6	-	TRBD2	TRBJ2-3	TGTGCCAGCAGCGACTCTAGCGGGAGTTCAGATACGCAGTATTTT	CASSDSSGSSDTQYF